These T cell receptor beta chains were read from a single sample in a study of a mutant IDH1 vaccine in newly diagnosed glioma. Their antigen targets remain unknown. Repertoires were generated with immunoSEQ multiplex PCR, while TCRdb's copy carries only in-frame clones and drops some. The data contain about 38,000 clones, roughly 76% of them seen just once; the ten biggest clones take up 5.1%. Sequences were derived from PBMCs, sampled from a glioma patient whose treatment included an IDH1 peptide vaccine. The receptors derive from a man aged 40-49 years with glioma. Both conserved end residues are part of each CDR3. The D gene is left open where the match is weak. The size field is filled for only some rows; it gives once, few, many or a size class.

v_gene	j_gene	d_gene	abundance	CDR3nt	CDR3aa
TRBV6-4	TRBJ2-1	.	.	TGTGCCAGCAGTGAACAGGACAGCTCCTACAATGAGCAGTTCTTC	CASSEQDSSYNEQFF
TRBV18	TRBJ2-3	TRBD2	.	TGTGCCAGCTCACCACCGGCTAGCGGGGGCACAGATACGCAGTATTTT	CASSPPASGGTDTQYF
TRBV4-1	TRBJ1-6	TRBD1	once	TGCGCCAGCAGCTGGACAGGGGGTGCTTCACCCCTCCACTTT	CASSWTGGASPLHF
TRBV2	TRBJ2-7	TRBD2	.	TGTGCCAGCAGTGAAGTTTCCGGGGGGTACTACGAGCAGTACTTC	CASSEVSGGYYEQYF
TRBV12-5	TRBJ2-7	.	.	TGTGCTAGTGGGGCCGACAGTGGACCCTACGAGCAGTACTTC	CASGADSGPYEQYF
TRBV27	TRBJ2-1	TRBD2	.	TGTGCCAGCAGTTTACTTGGACTAGCAGGGGACAATGAGCAGTTCTTC	CASSLLGLAGDNEQFF
TRBV4-3	TRBJ1-1	.	.	TGCGCCAGCAGCCAAGTTTTTGGCACTGAAGCTTTCTTT	CASSQVFGTEAFF
TRBV5-1	TRBJ1-2	TRBD1	.	TGCGCCAGCACCTTGGGGGGACAGAGATCCTATGGCTACACCTTC	CASTLGGQRSYGYTF
TRBV2	TRBJ2-3	.	.	TGTGCCAGCAGTGGGACCTCCCCAGATACGCAGTATTTT	CASSGTSPDTQYF
TRBV10-3	TRBJ2-2	TRBD1	.	TGTGCCATCAGAGATACCCGAGGGACAGGGGTCATTAACACCGGGGAGCTGTTTTTT	CAIRDTRGTGVINTGELFF
TRBV19	TRBJ2-7	.	.	TGTGCCAGTAGACCCTGGGGCCGTACCTACGAGCAGTACTTC	CASRPWGRTYEQYF
TRBV2	TRBJ2-7	.	.	TGTGCCAGCAGGAGCAACTCCTACGAGCAGTACTTC	CASRSNSYEQYF
TRBV10-1	TRBJ2-7	TRBD1	.	TGCGCCAGCAGTCCGTTTCGACAGGGGACGGGGGAGCAGTACTTC	CASSPFRQGTGEQYF
TRBV7-2	TRBJ1-2	.	.	TGTGCCAGCAGCTTAGATGGGACTGGGGCGGGGTATGGCTACACCTTC	CASSLDGTGAGYGYTF
TRBV29-1	TRBJ2-2	.	.	TGCAGCGTTGAAGGGACCACCGGGGAGCTGTTTTTT	CSVEGTTGELFF
TRBV11-3	TRBJ2-5	TRBD1	.	TGTGCCAGCAGCTTTGGGACAGGAGGGAGAGAGACCCAGTACTTC	CASSFGTGGRETQYF
TRBV7-8	TRBJ1-4	TRBD1	.	TGTGCCAGCAGCCTTGGGACAGGAGGGGTTAATGAAAAACTGTTTTTT	CASSLGTGGVNEKLFF
TRBV12-5	TRBJ2-2	TRBD1	.	TGTGCTAGTGGTCCGGGACAGGTATTTTCCGGGGAGCTGTTTTTT	CASGPGQVFSGELFF